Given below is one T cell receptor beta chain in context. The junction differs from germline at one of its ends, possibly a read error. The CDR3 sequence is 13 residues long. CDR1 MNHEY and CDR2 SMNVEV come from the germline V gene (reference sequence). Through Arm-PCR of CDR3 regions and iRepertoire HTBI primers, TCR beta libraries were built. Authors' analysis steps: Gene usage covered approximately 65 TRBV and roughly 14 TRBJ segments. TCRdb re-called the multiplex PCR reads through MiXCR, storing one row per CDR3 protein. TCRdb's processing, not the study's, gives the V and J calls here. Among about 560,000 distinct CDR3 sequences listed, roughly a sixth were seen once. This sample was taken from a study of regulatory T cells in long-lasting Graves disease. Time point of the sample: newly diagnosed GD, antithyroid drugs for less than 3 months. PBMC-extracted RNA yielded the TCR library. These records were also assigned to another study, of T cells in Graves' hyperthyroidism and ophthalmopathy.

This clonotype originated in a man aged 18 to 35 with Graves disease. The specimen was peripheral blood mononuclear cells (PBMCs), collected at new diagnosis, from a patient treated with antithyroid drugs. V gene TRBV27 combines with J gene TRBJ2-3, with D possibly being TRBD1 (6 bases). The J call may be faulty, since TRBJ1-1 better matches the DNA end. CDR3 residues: CASSLFRDTKAFF. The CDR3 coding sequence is TGTGCCAGCAGTTTATTCCGGGACACTAAAGCTTTCTTT.